This record looks at one TCR beta chain sequence and its context. The clone's antigen remains unknown. The record has no base qualities; no much larger clone is one base away. TCRdb shows the sequencer as Illumina MiSeq. Genomic DNA from sorted T cell subsets served as template for TCRbeta CDR3 amplification. The TCRbeta CDR3 region was amplified by multiplex PCR using 30 forward and 13 reverse primers. PCR products were purified with AMPure XP beads, then indices and adaptors were added in a second roughly 25-cycle PCR. Before sequencing, the QIAquick Gel Extraction Kit was used to gel-purify the libraries. Concerning the study's data processing: Paired-end reads were merged with FLASH and aligned to IMGT V, D and J germline references using IgBLAST. Reads with below 70% alignment identity to germline references were discarded, leaving 11,114,426 reads study-wide. CDR3 boundaries, reading frame and productivity were assigned following IMGT definitions. A highly-expanded clone was defined as any clone making up 1% or more of reads, and normalized Shannon entropy served as the measure of diversity. Unpaired two-tailed t-tests were used to test group differences in Shannon entropy. Starting from the raw public reads, TCRdb applied fastp trimming at Q25, assembled clones with MiXCR and retained in-frame beta chains. Entries that share a CDR3 protein sequence are merged under the most common genes and DNA. The V and J calls were determined by TCRdb, not by the authors. In this sample the table shows under 300,000 distinct CDR3 sequences, around 47% of which occur a single time. The ten largest clones take up about an eighth of the sample.

Relative to germline, V is 8 bases shorter and J is 11 bases shorter, with 7 bases between their ends. Via the germline V gene, CDR1 is SGDLS and CDR2 YYNGEE. The CDR3 runs 8 residues from the cysteine to the phenylalanine. Only the CDR3 DNA stays, 24 bases, in frame from base 1. This record belongs to a study of type 1 and type 2 diabetes patients (dated by TCRdb to between 2015 and 2016). A note on the overall study: Recruited in China, the cohort was made up of about ten type 1 diabetes patients, a few type 2 diabetes patients and about six nondiabetic controls. V gene usage was similar between roughly 22-cycle and roughly 25-cycle amplification, suggesting similar primer efficiencies and random PCR bias. Paired-end sequencing of TCRbeta libraries was performed on Illumina HiSeq 2000 or MiSeq instruments. Type 2 diabetes patients were used as a disease comparison group for the type 1 diabetes patients. The study profiled TCRbeta repertoires by high-throughput sequencing to compare type 1 diabetes, type 2 diabetes and nondiabetic individuals. A total of 15 million to 20 million paired-end reads were generated across the whole study. Throughout the study, CD4 or CD8 MicroBeads on MACS columns were used to positively select CD4+ and CD8+ T cells from PBMCs. The investigation overall reported the following: Age and gender were not matched between study groups, possibly biasing interpretation. Few highly-expanded CD4+ clones, median one, were found in type 2 diabetes patients, accounting for a median around 4.1% of reads. Type 2 diabetes and control samples had highly correlated V and J gene usage patterns, with the correlation between samples averaging around 0.97. In both CD4+ and CD8+ T cells, type 2 diabetes repertoires were highly diverse and significantly more diverse than type 1 diabetes repertoires. Because only a limited number of T2D and control samples were sequenced, some T1D-only HECs might also be present in more T2D or control samples.

Standard classification criteria for type 1 or type 2 diabetes were met by all diabetic patients, and glucose and C-peptide were assessed by WHO-recommended methods. Donors were excluded if they had other autoimmune diseases or infections within the previous four weeks. An approximately 10-milliliter sample of peripheral blood was drawn from every participant. LymphoPrep density separation was used to isolate PBMCs. The receptor was isolated from a young man with type 2 diabetes. The V gene is TRBV9 and the J gene is TRBJ1-1, with the D segment identity uncertain. The sample taken for sequencing was peripheral blood mononuclear cells (PBMCs). The sequence in DNA is TGTGCCAGTAAGCGGGCTTTCTTT. It codes for CASKRAFF.